The subject of this entry is one T cell receptor beta chain. Its antigen is unidentified. CDR1 and CDR2 from the germline V gene are SGHAT and FQDESV (reference sequence). There are 17 residues in the CDR3. J lost 3 bases, V lost 5 bases, and 9 bases had no gene match. Profiling relied on immunoSEQ multiplex PCR, and the TCRdb table lists in-frame clones only, not all of them. Of 55,000 to 80,000 clones listed, around 95% are singletons. This sample is drawn from a study of cytomegalovirus exposure and HLA in healthy donors. Study-wide results and limits: Testing in vitro showed a few CMV-associated chains specific for CMV antigens.

Sequenced sample: PBMCs. The sequence was obtained from a woman under 30 in good health and CMV-seropositive. The chain recombines TRBV11-1 with TRBJ2-3, with TRBD2 matching 12 bases. The CDR3 loop reads CASSQFFLAGGTDTQYF. The CDR3 DNA sequence: TGTGCCAGCAGCCAGTTTTTCCTAGCGGGGGGGACAGATACGCAGTATTTT.